The present T cell receptor (beta chain) was sequenced within a study of blood T cells in healthy people across ages (dated by TCRdb to between 2014 and 2017). Study-level background: In model experiments, template switching captured about one uniquely barcoded TCR beta cDNA molecule for every two T cells. The study measured age-related changes in TCR beta repertoire diversity using deep sequencing normalized with unique cDNA molecular identifiers. The donors were divided into four age groups: young (average around 15 years), middle-aged (approximately 41), aged (approximately 62) and long-lived (82). To avoid experimental bias, donors of different ages were randomly spread across the sequencing lanes. Using the same blood draw, the study looked at two additional independent replicas of 1 million unique cDNA reads for two donors, one aged 18 to 29 and the other aged 80 or older. Beyond this particular receptor, the publication reports: Observed TCR beta diversity correlated strongly with the percentage of naive T cells measured by flow cytometry. As age increased, observed TCR beta diversity per million T cells dropped in a roughly linear way, and a significant reduction was already evident by age roughly 36. Bulk unsorted PBMC profiling prevented conclusive comparison of naive and antigen-experienced compartments. The long-lived group showed more naive CD4+ T cells, fewer expanded clones and increased TCR diversity than the aged group, suggesting age selection. Estimates of total diversity based on one million sequenced T cells were considered lower bounds and underestimates. Because donor CMV infection status was unknown, age-related changes in expanded clonotypes were potentially confounded.

Counted from cysteine to phenylalanine, this CDR3 has 14 amino acids. The retained sequence is limited to the CDR3, 42 bases, with the frame set at the first base. V lost 3 bases and J lost 14 bases, and the count of bases not matched to a germline gene is 13. Per the germline V gene (reference sequence), GTSNPN is the CDR1 and SVGIG is the CDR2. Libraries were prepared through 5' RACE. Instrument used: Illumina HiSeq 2500. A second PCR of roughly 7 to 12 cycles was performed with a sample-barcoded 5' primer and a J-beta primer mix. A template-switch 5' adaptor carrying 12 random nucleotides introduced a unique molecular identifier onto each TCR beta cDNA molecule. Each sample yielded at least 3 million CDR3-containing paired-end reads. First-strand cDNA was synthesized from all RNA with the Mint cDNA synthesis kit, primed by a TRBC-specific oligonucleotide. All cDNA was treated with uracil-DNA glycosylase and then went through a first 18-cycle PCR with the universal primers M1SS and BC2_uni_R. The original pipeline was this. Normalization of each sample was performed by random selection of 1 million high-quality reads, each carrying a distinct molecular identifier. Instead of being binned into consensus sequences, reads that shared molecular identifiers were thrown out. MiTCR, set to a Q25 quality threshold and the strictest error-elimination algorithm, was used for CDR3 identification, clonotype clustering and error correction. A nonparametric unseen species model with Euler transformation was used to estimate lower-bound total TCR beta diversity. TCRdb cleaned the public reads at Q25 with fastp, built clones with MiXCR and kept in-frame beta chains. CDR3 protein duplicates are merged, each entry listing the most common genes and DNA. TCRdb, not the authors, supplied the V and J calls. This sample is represented by about 1.6 million distinct CDR3 sequences; around 36% of them were singletons. Around 11% of the sample goes to the ten largest clones.

Only a few counts were recorded for this clonotype. Its antigen is still unknown. Base qualities were left out, and no much larger clone turns up one base away. The roughly 42 donors, aged about 6 to 100 years, were systemically healthy Caucasian individuals from Russia. Each donor gave about 9.7 milliliters of peripheral blood, drawn into EDTA-treated Vacutainer tubes. Ficoll-Paque density-gradient centrifugation was used to isolate PBMCs, with at least 7 million obtained per sample. Total RNA was extracted from PBMCs with Trizol reagent, with at least 5 micrograms obtained per sample. For every donor, flow cytometry on a PBMC aliquot measured the percentage of naive CD45RAhigh/CD27high T cells.

The TCR originated in a woman aged 30 to 39 in good health. The sample was blood. Rearrangement joined TRBV30 to TRBJ2-4, with 10 bases aligning to TRBD2. The CDR3 is CAWSPTGLASAKYF. The DNA reads TGTGCCTGGAGCCCGACGGGACTAGCGTCAGCAAAGTACTTC.